These 15 T cell receptor beta chains originate from one sample sequenced in a study of cytomegalovirus exposure and HLA in healthy donors. The PCR employed 60 Vbeta primers together with 13 Jbeta primers. Assay: immunoSEQ multiplex PCR; the TCRdb copy retains only in-frame clones and omits some. This table has 150,000 to 200,000 clones, 80% to 90% appearing once. The specimen was PBMCs. Receptors were obtained from a woman aged 25-40 years in good health and CMV-seropositive.

This chain links TRBV11-2 with TRBJ2-6, with a tentative D call TRBD1 (5 bases). V was cut by 7 bases and J by 3 bases, with 19 bases left in between. The CDR3 loop spans 17 amino acids. The germline V gene encodes CDR1 SGHAT and CDR2 FQNNGV. The CDR3 here is CASTKRIRANGANVLTF. CDR3 in DNA: TGTGCCAGCACCAAACGAATCAGGGCTAATGGGGCCAACGTCCTGACTTTC.

The V and J genes are TRBV5-1 and TRBJ2-7, with TRBD1 identical over 9 bases. The CDR3 is made up of 16 amino acids. The germline V gene encodes CDR1 SGHRS and CDR2 YFSETQ. Trimming took 2 bases from V and 5 from J; bases not matched to a gene: 11. The DNA for the CDR3 is TGCGCCAGCAGCTTTCCTCGGACAGGGGTTTTCGACGAGCAGTACTTC. The encoded protein is CASSFPRTGVFDEQYF.

About this clone: The junction departs from the called germline gene at one end, perhaps through a read error. The chain couples TRBV6-6 to TRBJ2-3; 10 positions agree with TRBD1. The V gene's germline CDR1 is MNHNY and CDR2 SVGAGI (reference sequence). The CDR3 sequence is 14 residues long. The CDR3 sequence is CATRQGAGTDTQCF. The DNA for the CDR3 is TGTGCCACCCGACAGGGGGCGGGCACAGATACGCAGTGTTTT.

This clone has only one observation. The chain carries TRBV15 and TRBJ1-2; perhaps TRBD1 as D (5 bases). CDR1 and CDR2 from the germline V gene are LNHNV and YYDKDF (reference sequence). V was shortened by 1 base and J by 2 bases, with 8 bases between the two germline ends. The CDR3 contains 14 residues. This chain's CDR3 is CATSRGRGNYGYTF. CDR3 in DNA: TGTGCCACCAGCAGAGGTCGGGGGAACTATGGCTACACCTTC.

The CDR3 nucleotides are TGCGCCAGCAGCCCGATACAGGGGGCGGGAACTGAAGCTTTCTTT. Its protein is CASSPIQGAGTEAFF. This chain uses TRBV5-1 with TRBJ1-1; 9 bases fit TRBD1. The germline V gene has CDR1 SGHRS and CDR2 YFSETQ. J lost 5 bases, V lost 4 bases, and 9 bases had no gene match. The CDR3 consists of 15 residues.

The chain employs TRBV5-1 and TRBJ2-5; 7 nucleotides line up with TRBD1. Germline CDR1 is SGHRS and CDR2 is YFSETQ. The CDR3 loop spans 14 amino acids. The ends lost 2 bases at V and 3 bases at J; junction bases unmatched: 4. CDR3 sequence: CASSLSGTEETQYF. The CDR3 DNA reads TGCGCCAGCAGCTTATCCGGGACAGAAGAGACCCAGTACTTC.

V and J are TRBV6-5 and TRBJ2-7, with 7 nucleotides matching TRBD1. V shed 0 bases, J shed 4 bases, and the junction held 3 bases outside the gene matches. Germline V gene lookup returns CDR1 MNHEY and CDR2 SVGAGI. CDR3 size: 14 residues. The CDR3 loop is CASSYSTGRYEQYF. CDR3 nucleotide sequence: TGTGCCAGCAGTTACTCGACAGGGCGGTACGAGCAGTACTTC.

The chain links TRBV12-5 to TRBJ1-1; 8 nucleotides line up with TRBD1. The CDR3 is 17 residues long. Germline V gives CDR1 LGHNT, CDR2 FRNRAP. V was pared by 3 bases and J by 1 base, with 10 bases of the junction left unmatched. The CDR3 loop is CASGFQGATSWNTEAFF. CDR3 bases: TGTGCTAGTGGTTTTCAGGGGGCAACCTCTTGGAACACTGAAGCTTTCTTT.

The V and J genes are TRBV30 and TRBJ1-2, with D unresolved. Per the germline V gene, CDR1 is GTSNPN and CDR2 is SVGIG (reference sequence). V lost 6 bases and J lost 1, with 21 bases in between. The CDR3 sequence is 16 residues long. DNA of the CDR3: TGTGCCTGCCTCATCCGAGGAGGAACCCATAACTATGGCTACACCTTC. Translated: CACLIRGGTHNYGYTF.

The V call is TRBV6-6, the J call TRBJ1-1, with TRBD1 matching over 8 bases. There are 15 residues in the CDR3. In germline, CDR1 is MNHNY, CDR2 SVGAGI (reference sequence). V shed 6 bases, J shed 1 base, and the junction held 7 bases outside the gene matches. As DNA, the CDR3 is TGTGCCAGCAGACCCGGACAGGGCGGGAACACTGAAGCTTTCTTT. This translates into CASRPGQGGNTEAFF.

The chain has TRBV11-2 and TRBJ2-5; 8 bases fit TRBD1. This CDR3 has 14 amino acids. V shed 5 bases, J shed 2 bases, and the junction held 4 bases outside the gene matches. CDR1 is SGHAT, CDR2 FQNNGV, per germline. The CDR3 DNA reads as TGTGCCAGCAGCCGATGGGACAGGCAAGAGACCCAGTACTTC. It yields the protein CASSRWDRQETQYF.

This clone has more than one count but fewer than ten. The V call is TRBV10-3, the J call TRBJ1-2; 10 bases map to TRBD1. The CDR3 is 14 amino acids. The germline V gene encodes CDR1 ENHRY and CDR2 SYGVKD. V gave up 6 bases and J gave up 7 bases; unmatched junction bases: 8. CDR3: CAISRQGAFGGYTF. The CDR3 bases are TGTGCCATCAGCAGACAGGGGGCATTCGGTGGCTACACCTTC.

The J gene is TRBJ1-2, the V gene TRBV5-5; D may be TRBD1 (5 bases). CDR1 and CDR2 (germline): SGHKS, YYEKEE (reference sequence). Trimming shortened V by 0 bases and J by 5 bases, and 17 bases separated the two germline ends. CDR3 length equals 16 residues. In nucleotides, the CDR3 is TGTGCCAGCAGCTTGGGGGGCGTGGGCACGGGTTATGGCTACACCTTC. As protein: CASSLGGVGTGYGYTF. The full variable domain, its missing parts supplied by reference TRBV5-5 and TRBJ1-2, is DAGVTQSPTHLIKTRGQQVTLRCSPISGHKSVSWYQQVLGQGPQFIFQYYEKEERGRGNFPDRFSARQFPNYSSELNVNALLLGDSALYLCASSLGGVGTGYGYTFGSGTRLTVV.

The chain joins TRBV29-1 to TRBJ2-2; 10 bases fit TRBD2. Germline V CDR1 and CDR2: SQVTM, ANQGSEA. The CDR3 runs 16 residues. V dropped 4 bases and J dropped 5; count of bases not matched to a gene: 10. CDR3 nucleotide sequence: TGCAGCGTTGGGAGATTTGGGACTAGCGAAACCGGGGAGCTGTTTTTT. Residues: CSVGRFGTSETGELFF.

V is TRBV29-1 and J is TRBJ2-2; D unclear. CDR3 length: 11 amino acids. The germline gives CDR1 SQVTM, CDR2 ANQGSEA. Trimming took off 7 bases at V and 4 bases at J, with 7 bases between the two ends. The CDR3 reads CSAKSTGELFF. In DNA, the CDR3 is TGCAGCGCTAAGAGCACCGGGGAGCTGTTTTTT.